This T cell receptor (beta chain) emerged from a study of control samples from healthy donors and cancer patients. Profiled with immunoSEQ multiplex PCR; TCRdb holds only in-frame clones, not every one. Of about 120,000 clones listed, around 87% are singletons. V dropped 5 bases and J dropped 7; count of bases not matched to a gene: 14. Germline V gene sequence: CDR1 LNHDA, CDR2 SQIVND (reference sequence). This CDR3 has 17 amino acids. The sequence was obtained from a man between 60 and 75 years old in good health. V is TRBV19 and J is TRBJ1-6; 7 bases agree with TRBD1. The sequenced sample was blood. This chain's CDR3 is CASSFVKTGVDNSPLHF. CDR3 DNA sequence: TGTGCCAGTAGTTTTGTTAAAACAGGGGTCGACAATTCACCCCTCCACTTT.